Following are 28 T cell receptor beta chains from one sample sequenced in a study of blood T cell repertoires in COVID-19. The data were produced by immunoSEQ multiplex PCR, yet TCRdb's version contains in-frame clones alone and is incomplete. The table records approximately 290,000 clones, 80% to 95% of them present only once. Sequencing used PBMCs or T cells enriched from blood (not recorded which). All receptors come from a woman aged 25 to 39 who had recovered from COVID-19.

Only a few counts were recorded for this clone. The J gene is TRBJ2-3, the V gene TRBV5-1; the match to TRBD2 covers 8 bases. CDR3 length: 15 residues. Germline loops: CDR1 SGHRS, CDR2 YFSETQ. After removal of 1 base from V and 5 bases from J, the junction contained 6 bases not matched to a gene. CDR3 sequence: CASSLLSGRLDTQYF. In DNA, the CDR3 is TGCGCCAGCAGCTTGTTAAGCGGGAGACTAGATACGCAGTATTTT. The entire variable domain, with the rest obtained from reference TRBV5-1 and TRBJ2-3, is as follows: KAGVTQTPRYLIKTRGQQVTLSCSPISGHRSVSWYQQTPGQGLQFLFEYFSETQRNKGNFPGRFSGRQFSNSRSEMNVSTLELGDSALYLCASSLLSGRLDTQYFGPGTRLTVL.

V usage is TRBV11-3 and J usage is TRBJ2-7; TRBD1 might be the D (5 bases). Germline CDR1 reads SGHNT; CDR2 reads YENEEA. Trimming left V 5 bases short and J 0 bases short, with 8 bases between. The CDR3 contains 13 residues. The CDR3 region is CASSPDNSYEQYF. CDR3 nucleotides: TGTGCCAGCAGCCCGGACAACTCCTACGAGCAGTACTTC.

The chain joins TRBV4-1 to TRBJ1-2; no clear D. Germline V lookup: CDR1 MGHRA, CDR2 YSYEKL. The CDR3 loop spans 15 amino acids. V shed 3 bases and J shed 4 bases, with 15 bases lying between them. CDR3 DNA sequence: TGCGCCAGCAGCCACCCCACAGTTACCTCCTATGGCTACACCTTC. Its protein product is CASSHPTVTSYGYTF.

The rearrangement uses TRBV27 and TRBJ1-3; 7 bases agree with TRBD1. V lost 5 bases and J lost 0; bases outside the gene matches: 16. The CDR3 is made up of 19 amino acids. CDR1 and CDR2 (germline): MNHEY, SMNVEV (reference sequence). The CDR3 sequence: CASSAAGWTGSLSGNTIYF. The CDR3 nucleotides are TGTGCCAGCAGTGCCGCCGGATGGACAGGTAGTCTCTCTGGAAACACCATATATTTT.

The gene calls are TRBV24-1 and TRBJ2-1; D call uncertain. The V gene lost 10 bases and the J gene lost 6 bases, with 21 bases spanning the gap. This CDR3 region has 15 residues. Germline loops: CDR1 KGHDR, CDR2 SFDVKD. CDR3 coding DNA: TGTGCCACAAGTCCGGGTCGAAACCCGCCCAATGAGCAGTTCTTC. Protein product: CATSPGRNPPNEQFF.

The chain is built from TRBV14 and TRBJ2-2, with D perhaps TRBD2 (6 bases). CDR3 length equals 16 residues. Trimming took off 3 bases at V and 5 bases at J, with 16 bases between the two ends. Germline V CDR1 and CDR2: SGHDN, FVKESK. CDR3 sequence: CASSHRREVWTGELFF. In DNA, the CDR3 is TGTGCCAGCAGCCATAGGAGGGAAGTTTGGACCGGGGAGCTGTTTTTT.

The gene calls are TRBV3-1 (or the pseudogene TRBV3-2) and TRBJ2-1; D is ambiguous. Germline-derived CDR1 and CDR2 are LGHDT and YNNKEL (reference sequence). The ends were cut back, 1 base at V and 0 bases at J, with 10 bases in the middle. This CDR3 contains 16 residues. The CDR3 sequence is CASSQGRVSSYNEQFF. CDR3 coding DNA: TGTGCCAGCAGCCAAGGCCGGGTGAGCTCCTACAATGAGCAGTTCTTC.

This chain uses TRBV5-1 with TRBJ1-5; 9 bases agree with TRBD1. The CDR3 runs 14 residues. V was clipped by 4 bases and J by 7 bases; unmatched bases: 6. Germline-derived CDR1 and CDR2 are SGHRS and YFSETQ. The CDR3 region is CASSQGQGAQPQHF. The CDR3 nucleotides read TGCGCCAGCAGCCAGGGACAGGGAGCCCAGCCCCAGCATTTT.

The chain uses TRBV6-2 or TRBV6-3 and TRBJ2-1; 9 positions match TRBD2. V was clipped by 6 bases and J by 1 base; unmatched bases: 10. The CDR3 runs 17 residues. Germline V gene sequence: CDR1 MNHEY, CDR2 SVGEGT. The CDR3 is CASSWEREVESYNEQFF. The CDR3 bases are TGTGCCAGCAGCTGGGAGCGGGAGGTGGAATCCTACAATGAGCAGTTCTTC.

Comment on this clone: The junction differs from germline at one of its ends, possibly a read error. The V call is TRBV27, the J call TRBJ2-3, with 9 bases matching TRBD2. The CDR3 totals 18 residues. From germline, CDR1 is MNHEY and CDR2 SMNVEV (reference sequence). DNA for the CDR3: TGTGCCACCAGTCGCCTTAGCGGGAGAGGTACGGGCACAGATACGCAGTATTTT. Translating it yields CATSRLSGRGTGTDTQYF.

The rearrangement uses TRBV5-1 and TRBJ2-1; the D gene is possibly TRBD1 (5 bases). Trimming cost V 1 base and J 5 bases, with 7 bases left between them. This CDR3 is built from 13 residues. CDR1 is SGHRS, CDR2 YFSETQ, per germline. The CDR3 is CASSLQGNNEQFF. As DNA, the CDR3 is TGCGCCAGCAGCTTGCAGGGCAACAATGAGCAGTTCTTC.

The chain recombines TRBV9 with TRBJ2-1; 9 nucleotides match TRBD2. The CDR3 extends over 16 amino acids. After removal of 0 bases from V and 10 bases from J, the junction contained 11 bases not matched to a gene. Germline V CDR1 and CDR2: SGDLS, YYNGEE. The CDR3: CASSVDGSGAGGEQFF. The CDR3 DNA is TGTGCCAGCAGCGTAGATGGGTCTGGAGCGGGAGGCGAGCAGTTCTTC.

This clone occurred a few times. CDR3 region: CASSYAGAAGETQYF. CDR3 DNA sequence: TGTGCCAGCAGTTACGCTGGGGCTGCCGGGGAGACCCAGTACTTC. The V call is TRBV6-2 or TRBV6-3, the J call TRBJ2-5; a weak D match, TRBD1 (5 bases). Germline V CDR1 and CDR2: MNHEY, SVGEGT. The CDR3 has 15 amino acids. The ends were cut back, 2 bases at V and 5 bases at J, with 15 bases in the middle.

The chain employs TRBV28 and TRBJ1-5; D perhaps matches TRBD1 (6 bases). Deletions cut 6 bases from V and 2 bases from J, with 14 bases between. This CDR3 spans 15 amino acids. CDR1 and CDR2 from the germline V gene are MDHEN and SYDVKM. The CDR3 spells CASSHIKGGNQPQHF. CDR3 nucleotides: TGTGCCAGCAGCCATATCAAGGGGGGCAATCAGCCCCAGCATTTT.

The chain uses TRBV3-1 (or the pseudogene TRBV3-2) and TRBJ2-2; TRBD2 might be the D (6 bases). The V gene's germline CDR1 is LGHDT and CDR2 YNNKEL (reference sequence). V shed 3 bases and J shed 3 bases, with 14 bases lying between them. The CDR3 is 16 amino acids. This CDR3 reads CASSQGRRGDTGELFF. The CDR3 nucleotides are TGTGCCAGCAGCCAGGGGCGGAGGGGCGACACCGGGGAGCTGTTTTTT.

V is TRBV18 and J is TRBJ1-5; D perhaps matches TRBD1 (6 bases). The CDR3 has 16 amino acids. Germline V gene data show CDR1 as KGHSH and CDR2 as LQKENI. Deletions cut 3 bases from V and 0 bases from J, with 12 bases between. CDR3 DNA sequence: TGTGCCAGCTCACCGGAAATGGGGGCTAGCAATCAGCCCCAGCATTTT. Protein product: CASSPEMGASNQPQHF. Combining the CDR3 with reference TRBV18 and TRBJ1-5 gives the whole variable domain NAGVMQNPRHLVRRRGQEARLRCSPMKGHSHVYWYRQLPEEGLKFMVYLQKENIIDESGMPKERFSAEFPKEGPSILRIQQVVRGDSAAYFCASSPEMGASNQPQHFGDGTRLSIL.

Turning to this clone: This same CDR3 is encoded by further DNA sequences in the sample. This chain connects TRBV27 to TRBJ2-1, with 10 positions matching TRBD1. CDR1 MNHEY and CDR2 SMNVEV come from the germline V gene (reference sequence). The junction had 1 base not matched to a gene; V was cut back by 4 bases and J by 4 bases. The CDR3 covers 14 residues. The CDR3 loop is CASSSGQGYNEQFF. DNA of the CDR3: TGTGCCAGCAGTTCGGGACAGGGGTACAATGAGCAGTTCTTC.

This clone was seen once. The chain recombines TRBV27 with TRBJ1-3; a weak D match, TRBD1 (5 bases). The V and J ends lost 3 bases and 0 bases respectively, with 9 bases between them. Germline V gene data show CDR1 as MNHEY and CDR2 as SMNVEV (reference sequence). This CDR3 has 15 residues. This CDR3 reads CASSFTGSSGNTIYF. In DNA form, the CDR3 reads TGTGCCAGCAGTTTCACAGGAAGCTCTGGAAACACCATATATTTT.

As DNA, the CDR3 is TGTGCCAGCAGCATAGCGACAGGGGGCGGTGACATTCAGTACTTC. Translated: CASSIATGGGDIQYF. This chain links TRBV6-5 with TRBJ2-4; 10 positions match TRBD1. CDR3 size: 15 residues. Trimming removed 6 bases from V and 8 bases from J; junction bases left unmatched: 10. Germline CDR1 is MNHEY and CDR2 is SVGAGI.

This clone was seen a few times. This chain links TRBV2 with TRBJ2-1; D may be TRBD2 (5 bases). CDR1 SNHLY and CDR2 FYNNEI come from the germline V gene. V gave up 6 bases and J gave up 9 bases, with 18 bases separating them. The length of the CDR3 is 14 residues. CDR3 sequence reads: CASRIEGVASEQFF. The CDR3 DNA follows: TGTGCCAGCAGAATTGAGGGCGTAGCGAGTGAGCAGTTCTTC.

This clone was seen a single time. The chain uses TRBV30 and TRBJ1-1; the D is unclear. Germline-derived CDR1 and CDR2 are GTSNPN and SVGIG (reference sequence). Between the trimmed V and J ends, which lost 1 base and 2 bases, there was a span of 5 bases. The length of the CDR3 is 12 residues. The CDR3 sequence: CAWSDSNTEAFF. The CDR3 nucleotides are TGTGCCTGGAGTGACAGTAACACTGAAGCTTTCTTT.

This chain links TRBV21-1 with TRBJ1-5; the table's D call of TRBD1 was not tested on the DNA. TRBV21-1 is a pseudogene locus. CDR3 length: 18 residues. CDR3 loop: CASSKGYGRAYSNQPQHF. The CDR3, as DNA: TGTGCCAGCAGCAAAGGGTACGGCAGGGCCTATAGCAATCAGCCCCAGCATTTT.

The chain employs TRBV18 and TRBJ2-5, with 9 bases that match TRBD1. This CDR3 has 12 amino acids. V dropped 6 bases and J dropped 5; count of bases not matched to a gene: 1. Germline CDR1 KGHSH, CDR2 LQKENI. CDR3 sequence (DNA): TGTGCCAGCTCCGACAGGGGGGAGACCCAGTACTTC. Protein sequence: CASSDRGETQYF. Drawing the rest from reference TRBV18 and TRBJ2-5, the complete variable domain is NAGVMQNPRHLVRRRGQEARLRCSPMKGHSHVYWYRQLPEEGLKFMVYLQKENIIDESGMPKERFSAEFPKEGPSILRIQQVVRGDSAAYFCASSDRGETQYFGPGTRLLVL.

The gene calls are TRBV24-1 and TRBJ1-5; TRBD1 might be the D (5 bases). In germline, CDR1 is KGHDR, CDR2 SFDVKD. The CDR3 has 14 amino acids. The V and J ends lost 4 bases and 6 bases respectively, with 12 bases between them. In nucleotides, the CDR3 is TGTGCCACCAGTGACCAGGGTCAGGGTCAGCCCCAGCATTTT. Its translation is CATSDQGQGQPQHF.

J is TRBJ1-3 and V is TRBV5-1; D is uncertain. Germline assignment: CDR1 SGHRS and CDR2 YFSETQ. CDR3 length equals 14 residues. V was clipped by 0 bases and J by 0 bases, with 4 bases between them. This CDR3 is CASSLANSGNTIYF. CDR3 DNA: TGCGCCAGCAGCTTGGCCAACTCTGGAAACACCATATATTTT.

This rearrangement joins TRBV7-8 to TRBJ2-1; D is perhaps TRBD2 (5 bases). Germline loops: CDR1 SGHVS, CDR2 FQNEAQ. The CDR3 runs to 15 residues. Trimming shortened V by 3 bases and J by 5 bases, and 14 bases separated the two germline ends. CDR3 in DNA: TGTGCCAGCAGCTTTACTAGTGACCCCGACAATGAGCAGTTCTTC. Translated: CASSFTSDPDNEQFF.

The genes are TRBV7-9 and TRBJ2-1, with TRBD1 matching over 10 bases. The V gene's germline CDR1 is SEHNR and CDR2 FQNEAQ (reference sequence). Losses at the gene ends were 5 bases for V and 3 bases for J; bases not matched to a gene: 10. This CDR3 comprises 17 residues. CDR3 sequence (DNA): TGTGCCAGCAGCGCGGACCGGGACAGGGGTTACTACAATGAGCAGTTCTTC. It specifies CASSADRDRGYYNEQFF.

The V call is TRBV7-9, the J call TRBJ2-1; D possibly corresponds to TRBD1 (6 bases). Looked up from germline, CDR1 is SEHNR and CDR2 is FQNEAQ (reference sequence). The CDR3 consists of 15 residues. V was shortened by 5 bases and J by 5 bases, with 16 bases between the two germline ends. The CDR3 sequence is CASSPLSGANNEQFF. CDR3 DNA sequence: TGTGCCAGCAGCCCACTCTCAGGGGCTAACAATGAGCAGTTCTTC.